Listed below are T cell receptor beta chains from one sample, sequenced in a study of blood T cell repertoires in COVID-19. The table came from immunoSEQ multiplex PCR; TCRdb's copy has only in-frame clones and leaves some out. The table has 99,000 or so clones, around four fifths seen once. Material: peripheral blood. These receptors all stem from a man in his sixties with acute or convalescent COVID-19. Each CDR3 is given with its conserved first and last residue. D genes are given only for firm matches. Rows may omit the clone size; those that give it use once, few, many or a size class.

V	D	size	J	DNA	CDR3
TRBV27	-	-	TRBJ1-1	TGTGCCAGCAGTTTATTTCCAAGCCTGAACACTGAAGCTTTCTTT	CASSLFPSLNTEAFF
TRBV2	TRBD1	-	TRBJ2-3	TGTGCCAGCAGATTTGACAGGGCCACAGATACGCAGTATTTT	CASRFDRATDTQYF
TRBV7-9	-	-	TRBJ2-2	TGTGCCAGCAGTCGCAGGGATACCGGGGAGCTGTTTTTT	CASSRRDTGELFF
TRBV2	-	-	TRBJ1-4	TGTGCCAGCAATCGTCAGGAGGCTAATGAAAAACTGTTTTTT	CASNRQEANEKLFF
TRBV5-6	TRBD1	-	TRBJ1-4	TGTGCCAGCAGCTTTGGGACAGCCCTTAGTAAACTGTTTTTT	CASSFGTALSKLFF
TRBV7-8	TRBD1	-	TRBJ2-1	TGTGCCAGCAGCCAAGGACAGGGGGTGGACAATGAGCAGTTCTTC	CASSQGQGVDNEQFF
TRBV5-1	TRBD2	-	TRBJ2-3	TGCGCCAGCAGCTTTAGCGGGACGGGCACAGATACGCAGTATTTT	CASSFSGTGTDTQYF
TRBV5-1	-	-	TRBJ2-7	TGCGCCAGCAGCTTGGATGTCGGGACACCGGGGTCTAGGGAGCAGTACTTC	CASSLDVGTPGSREQYF
TRBV30	-	once	TRBJ1-2	TGTGCCTGGAGTGCAAGGAATACAGGGAACGGCTACACCTTC	CAWSARNTGNGYTF
TRBV6-6	-	-	TRBJ1-5	TGTGCCAGCAGCCGATCTACCAGCGGGTATAGCAATCAGCCCCAGCATTTT	CASSRSTSGYSNQPQHF
TRBV7-8	-	once	TRBJ2-7	TGTGCCAGCAGCTTAATTCCCCGGGATGGAGAGCAGTACTTC	CASSLIPRDGEQYF
TRBV5-4	TRBD2	-	TRBJ2-1	TGTGCCAGCAGCTTGACCCAACTAGCGGCCTCCTACAATGAGCAGTTCTTC	CASSLTQLAASYNEQFF
TRBV11-2	-	-	TRBJ1-1	TGTGCCAGCAGCGCCACAGGGAGTGAAGCTTTCTTT	CASSATGSEAFF
TRBV4-3	TRBD2	-	TRBJ2-3	TGCGCCAGCAGCCAAGATCTAGCGGGAGGGACAGATACGCAGTATTTT	CASSQDLAGGTDTQYF